This is a list of T cell receptor beta chains from one sample in a study of shared clonotypes between healthy human individuals. The table came from immunoSEQ multiplex PCR; TCRdb's copy has only in-frame clones and leaves some out. The data show millions of clones, with more than 80% seen just once and approximately 0.4% held by the top ten. Sequenced: naive CD4+ T cells from PBMCs. These receptors were obtained from a man aged 18 to 30 in good health. Some clones in this sample may be carry-over from other donors' samples. Each CDR3 is given with its conserved first and last residue. The D gene is left open where the match is weak. The size field is filled for only some rows; it gives once, few, many or a size class.

len,v_gene,d_gene,j_gene,abundance,CDR3aa,CDR3nt
16,TRBV28,.,TRBJ1-2,once,CASSLRGWGGRYGYTF,TGTGCCAGCAGTTTAAGGGGCTGGGGTGGTCGCTATGGCTACACCTTC
14,TRBV28,TRBD2,TRBJ2-1,.,CASSGAGGTDEQFF,TGTGCCAGCAGCGGGGCGGGAGGGACGGATGAGCAGTTCTTC
16,TRBV19,TRBD1,TRBJ2-7,.,CASSRRAGQGSYEQYF,TGTGCCAGTAGTAGACGTGCGGGACAGGGGTCCTACGAGCAGTACTTC
14,TRBV5-1,.,TRBJ1-1,.,CASSYTGTGTEAFF,TGCGCCAGCAGCTATACAGGGACGGGCACTGAAGCTTTCTTT
14,TRBV4-3,.,TRBJ2-1,.,CASSQVDRYNEQFF,TGCGCCAGCAGCCAAGTCGACAGGTACAATGAGCAGTTCTTC
15,TRBV5-6,.,TRBJ1-1,.,CASSSPVRVNTEAFF,TGTGCCAGCAGCAGTCCGGTGAGGGTGAACACTGAAGCTTTCTTT
14,TRBV7-2,.,TRBJ2-3,once,CASSLSRGTDTQYF,TGTGCCAGCAGCTTAAGTCGAGGCACAGATACGCAGTATTTT
15,TRBV9,TRBD1,TRBJ2-2,.,CASSEDRGRDGELFF,TGTGCCAGCAGCGAGGACAGGGGGCGGGACGGGGAGCTGTTTTTT
9,TRBV6-1,.,TRBJ2-5,.,CASSPPQYF,TGTGCCAGCAGTCCACCCCAGTACTTC
14,TRBV6-6,TRBD1,TRBJ2-3,.,CASSSGTATDTQYF,TGTGCCAGCAGTTCGGGGACAGCCACAGATACGCAGTATTTT
15,TRBV6-7,TRBD1,TRBJ2-1,.,CASSPGTGVYNEQFF,TGTGCCAGCAGCCCCGGGACAGGGGTCTACAATGAGCAGTTCTTC
13,TRBV30,.,TRBJ1-5,.,CAWSGRNNQPQHF,TGTGCCTGGTCGGGACGGAACAATCAGCCCCAGCATTTT
14,TRBV5-1,TRBD2,TRBJ2-7,.,CASSFGGGTYEQYF,TGCGCCAGCAGCTTTGGCGGGGGAACCTACGAGCAGTACTTC
16,TRBV25-1,.,TRBJ1-2,.,CASSDPLTGPNYGYTF,TGTGCCAGCAGTGATCCACTCACGGGACCTAACTATGGCTACACCTTC
15,TRBV5-1,.,TRBJ2-5,.,CASSLLAQGGETQYF,TGCGCCAGCAGCTTGTTAGCGCAGGGTGGGGAGACCCAGTACTTC